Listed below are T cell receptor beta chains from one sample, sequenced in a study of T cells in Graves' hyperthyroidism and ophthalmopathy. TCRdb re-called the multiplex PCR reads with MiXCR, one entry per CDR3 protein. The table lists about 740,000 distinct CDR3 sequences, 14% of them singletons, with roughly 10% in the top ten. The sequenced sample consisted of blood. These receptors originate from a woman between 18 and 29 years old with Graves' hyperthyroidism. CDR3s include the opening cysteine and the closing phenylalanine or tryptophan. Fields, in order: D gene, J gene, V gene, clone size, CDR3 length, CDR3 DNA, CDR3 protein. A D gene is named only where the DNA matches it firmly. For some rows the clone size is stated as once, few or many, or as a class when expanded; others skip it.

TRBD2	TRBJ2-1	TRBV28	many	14	TGTGCCAGTTACGGGACTAGCGGGATAAATGAGCAGTTCTTC	CASYGTSGINEQFF
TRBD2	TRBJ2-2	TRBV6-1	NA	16	TGTGCCAGCAAGGTCCTAGCGGGGTCGAACACCGGGGAGCTGTTTTTT	CASKVLAGSNTGELFF
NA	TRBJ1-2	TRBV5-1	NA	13	TGCGCCAGCAGCTTGACGGCAGGAGGTGGCTACACCTTC	CASSLTAGGGYTF
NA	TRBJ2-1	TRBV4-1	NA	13	TGCGCCAGCAGCCAAGGGGGGAGAAATGAGCAGTTCTTC	CASSQGGRNEQFF
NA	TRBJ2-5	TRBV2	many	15	TGTGCCAGCAGTGAGTCAGGGCTTTACCAAGAGACCCAGTACTTC	CASSESGLYQETQYF
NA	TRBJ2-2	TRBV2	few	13	TGTGCCAGCAGTGAAGAGGACGGCGGGGAGCTGTTTTTT	CASSEEDGGELFF
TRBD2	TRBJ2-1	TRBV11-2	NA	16	TGTGCCAGCAGCTTTAACGGGAGGGGCTCCTACGATGAGCAGTTCTTC	CASSFNGRGSYDEQFF
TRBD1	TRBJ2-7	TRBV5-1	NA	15	TGCGCCAGCAGCTTCTCGGGACAGGGTGACTACGAGCAGTACTTC	CASSFSGQGDYEQYF
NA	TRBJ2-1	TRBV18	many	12	TGTGCCAGCTCACCCCCCCAAGGTGAGCAGTTCTTC	CASSPPQGEQFF
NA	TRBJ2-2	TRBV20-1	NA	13	TGCAGTGCCCGGAAGGCAGCAACCGGGGAGCTGTTTTTT	CSARKAATGELFF
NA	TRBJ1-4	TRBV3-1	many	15	TGTGCCAGCAGCCAAGATCGGGGCCAGGCTGAAAAACTGTTTTTT	CASSQDRGQAEKLFF
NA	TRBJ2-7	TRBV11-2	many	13	TGTGCCAGCAGCTCGGGCTCCATCTACGAGCAGTACTTC	CASSSGSIYEQYF
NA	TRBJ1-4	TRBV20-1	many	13	TGCAGTGCTAGGGAGCGGGCTAATGAAAAACTGTTTTTT	CSARERANEKLFF
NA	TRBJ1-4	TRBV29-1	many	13	TGCGCGACGGATAGCTTTGAACGTGAAAAACTGTTTTTT	CATDSFEREKLFF
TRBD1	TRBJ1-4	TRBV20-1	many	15	TGCAGTGCTAGAGATCAGGCAGGGGGAGGTGAAAAACTGTTTTTT	CSARDQAGGGEKLFF
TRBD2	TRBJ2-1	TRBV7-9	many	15	TGTGCCAGCAGCCACACTAGCGGGGCCTACAATGAGCAGTTCTTC	CASSHTSGAYNEQFF
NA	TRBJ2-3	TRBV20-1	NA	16	TGCAGTGCTAGAGAGATAGGCGGACTCATCACAGATACGCAGTATTTT	CSAREIGGLITDTQYF
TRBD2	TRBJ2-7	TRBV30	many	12	TGTGCCTGGAGTAGCGGGAGTATCGAGCAGTACTTC	CAWSSGSIEQYF
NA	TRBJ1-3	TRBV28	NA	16	TGTGCCAGCAGCCCTGGACAGAACTGGGCTGGAAACACCATATATTTT	CASSPGQNWAGNTIYF
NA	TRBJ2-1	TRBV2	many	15	TGTGCCAGCAGCCGGGAATATAGCTCCTACAATGAGCAGTTCTTC	CASSREYSSYNEQFF
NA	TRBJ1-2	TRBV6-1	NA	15	TGTGCCACATTTCGGCGGGACACTACTAACTATGGCTACACCTTC	CATFRRDTTNYGYTF
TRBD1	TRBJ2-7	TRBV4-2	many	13	TGTGCCAGCAGCCAAGGACAGGGGCGGGTGCAGTACTTC	CASSQGQGRVQYF
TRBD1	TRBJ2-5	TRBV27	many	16	TGTGCCAGCAGCCAAGCCTGGGACAGGGGTCGAGAGACCCAGTACTTC	CASSQAWDRGRETQYF
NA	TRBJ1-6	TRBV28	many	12	TGTGCCAGCAGAGTTTTCTCCTCACCCCTCCACTTT	CASRVFSSPLHF
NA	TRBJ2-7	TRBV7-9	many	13	TGTGCCAGCGAACAAGGAGGGGTCGACGAGCAGTACTTC	CASEQGGVDEQYF
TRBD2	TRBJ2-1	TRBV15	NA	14	TGTGCCACCAGCAGGGGACTAGCGGACAATGAGCAGTTCTTC	CATSRGLADNEQFF
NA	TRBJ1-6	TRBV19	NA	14	TGTGCCAGTAGTATATCCCATTTCAATTCACCCCTCCACTTT	CASSISHFNSPLHF
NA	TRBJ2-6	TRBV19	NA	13	TGTGCCAGTAGCCCGACTGGGGCCAACGTCCTGACTTTC	CASSPTGANVLTF
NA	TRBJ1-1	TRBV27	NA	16	TGTGCCAGCAGTTTATCCCCAGTAATCATGAACACTGAAGCTTTCTTT	CASSLSPVIMNTEAFF
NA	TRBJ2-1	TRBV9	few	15	TGTGCCAGCAGCGTAGGGGGGAAAAACTACAATGAGCAGTTCTTC	CASSVGGKNYNEQFF
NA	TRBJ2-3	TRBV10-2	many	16	TGCGCCAGCAGTGAGTCTGGCGGGATAGGCACAGATACGCAGTATTTT	CASSESGGIGTDTQYF
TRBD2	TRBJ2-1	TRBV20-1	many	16	TGCAGTGCTAGAGATCTGAGCGGGGGGACCTACAATGAGCAGTTCTTC	CSARDLSGGTYNEQFF
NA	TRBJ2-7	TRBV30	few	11	TGTGCCTGGATTTCAGGGGACGAGCAGTACTTC	CAWISGDEQYF
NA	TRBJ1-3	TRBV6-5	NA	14	TGTGCCAGCAGTTACGGTGGCAGGGGAAACACCATATATTTT	CASSYGGRGNTIYF
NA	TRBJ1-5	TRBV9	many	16	TGTGCCAGCAGCGTAGTTAAAACAGAGGGCAATCAGTCCCAGCATTTT	CASSVVKTEGNQSQHF
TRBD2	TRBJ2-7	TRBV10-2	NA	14	TGCGCCAGCAGTGACTGGGAGGGCCTTGGAGAGCAGTACTTC	CASSDWEGLGEQYF
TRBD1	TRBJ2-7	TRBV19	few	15	TGTGCCAGTAGTATAAGTAGGACAGGGGGCTCCGAGCAGTACTTC	CASSISRTGGSEQYF
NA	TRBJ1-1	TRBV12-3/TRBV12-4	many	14	TGTGCCAGCAGTCCGATGAGATCGAACACTGAAGCTTTCTTT	CASSPMRSNTEAFF
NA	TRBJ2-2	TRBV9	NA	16	TGTGCCAGCAGCGTAGGGGGCGGGGGCATCACCGGGGAGCTGTTTTTT	CASSVGGGGITGELFF
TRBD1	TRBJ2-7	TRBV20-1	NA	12	TGCAGTGCTGAGACAGGGACCTACGAGCAGTACTTC	CSAETGTYEQYF
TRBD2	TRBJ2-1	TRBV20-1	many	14	TGCAGTGCACCATTAGCGGGAGGGCCCGTTGAGCAGTTCTTC	CSAPLAGGPVEQFF
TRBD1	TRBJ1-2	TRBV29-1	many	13	TGCAGCGTTTGGGACAGCCCACTCTATGGCTACACCTTC	CSVWDSPLYGYTF
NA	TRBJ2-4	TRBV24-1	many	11	TGTGCCACCAGCGCAGGTGACATTCAGTACTTC	CATSAGDIQYF
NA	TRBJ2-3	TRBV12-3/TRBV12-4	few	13	TGTGCCAGCACCCGCCTGGGGGACTATACGCAGTATTTT	CASTRLGDYTQYF
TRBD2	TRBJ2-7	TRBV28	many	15	TGTGCCAGCAGGGACCTTTGGGGGGGACCCTACGAGCAGTACTTC	CASRDLWGGPYEQYF